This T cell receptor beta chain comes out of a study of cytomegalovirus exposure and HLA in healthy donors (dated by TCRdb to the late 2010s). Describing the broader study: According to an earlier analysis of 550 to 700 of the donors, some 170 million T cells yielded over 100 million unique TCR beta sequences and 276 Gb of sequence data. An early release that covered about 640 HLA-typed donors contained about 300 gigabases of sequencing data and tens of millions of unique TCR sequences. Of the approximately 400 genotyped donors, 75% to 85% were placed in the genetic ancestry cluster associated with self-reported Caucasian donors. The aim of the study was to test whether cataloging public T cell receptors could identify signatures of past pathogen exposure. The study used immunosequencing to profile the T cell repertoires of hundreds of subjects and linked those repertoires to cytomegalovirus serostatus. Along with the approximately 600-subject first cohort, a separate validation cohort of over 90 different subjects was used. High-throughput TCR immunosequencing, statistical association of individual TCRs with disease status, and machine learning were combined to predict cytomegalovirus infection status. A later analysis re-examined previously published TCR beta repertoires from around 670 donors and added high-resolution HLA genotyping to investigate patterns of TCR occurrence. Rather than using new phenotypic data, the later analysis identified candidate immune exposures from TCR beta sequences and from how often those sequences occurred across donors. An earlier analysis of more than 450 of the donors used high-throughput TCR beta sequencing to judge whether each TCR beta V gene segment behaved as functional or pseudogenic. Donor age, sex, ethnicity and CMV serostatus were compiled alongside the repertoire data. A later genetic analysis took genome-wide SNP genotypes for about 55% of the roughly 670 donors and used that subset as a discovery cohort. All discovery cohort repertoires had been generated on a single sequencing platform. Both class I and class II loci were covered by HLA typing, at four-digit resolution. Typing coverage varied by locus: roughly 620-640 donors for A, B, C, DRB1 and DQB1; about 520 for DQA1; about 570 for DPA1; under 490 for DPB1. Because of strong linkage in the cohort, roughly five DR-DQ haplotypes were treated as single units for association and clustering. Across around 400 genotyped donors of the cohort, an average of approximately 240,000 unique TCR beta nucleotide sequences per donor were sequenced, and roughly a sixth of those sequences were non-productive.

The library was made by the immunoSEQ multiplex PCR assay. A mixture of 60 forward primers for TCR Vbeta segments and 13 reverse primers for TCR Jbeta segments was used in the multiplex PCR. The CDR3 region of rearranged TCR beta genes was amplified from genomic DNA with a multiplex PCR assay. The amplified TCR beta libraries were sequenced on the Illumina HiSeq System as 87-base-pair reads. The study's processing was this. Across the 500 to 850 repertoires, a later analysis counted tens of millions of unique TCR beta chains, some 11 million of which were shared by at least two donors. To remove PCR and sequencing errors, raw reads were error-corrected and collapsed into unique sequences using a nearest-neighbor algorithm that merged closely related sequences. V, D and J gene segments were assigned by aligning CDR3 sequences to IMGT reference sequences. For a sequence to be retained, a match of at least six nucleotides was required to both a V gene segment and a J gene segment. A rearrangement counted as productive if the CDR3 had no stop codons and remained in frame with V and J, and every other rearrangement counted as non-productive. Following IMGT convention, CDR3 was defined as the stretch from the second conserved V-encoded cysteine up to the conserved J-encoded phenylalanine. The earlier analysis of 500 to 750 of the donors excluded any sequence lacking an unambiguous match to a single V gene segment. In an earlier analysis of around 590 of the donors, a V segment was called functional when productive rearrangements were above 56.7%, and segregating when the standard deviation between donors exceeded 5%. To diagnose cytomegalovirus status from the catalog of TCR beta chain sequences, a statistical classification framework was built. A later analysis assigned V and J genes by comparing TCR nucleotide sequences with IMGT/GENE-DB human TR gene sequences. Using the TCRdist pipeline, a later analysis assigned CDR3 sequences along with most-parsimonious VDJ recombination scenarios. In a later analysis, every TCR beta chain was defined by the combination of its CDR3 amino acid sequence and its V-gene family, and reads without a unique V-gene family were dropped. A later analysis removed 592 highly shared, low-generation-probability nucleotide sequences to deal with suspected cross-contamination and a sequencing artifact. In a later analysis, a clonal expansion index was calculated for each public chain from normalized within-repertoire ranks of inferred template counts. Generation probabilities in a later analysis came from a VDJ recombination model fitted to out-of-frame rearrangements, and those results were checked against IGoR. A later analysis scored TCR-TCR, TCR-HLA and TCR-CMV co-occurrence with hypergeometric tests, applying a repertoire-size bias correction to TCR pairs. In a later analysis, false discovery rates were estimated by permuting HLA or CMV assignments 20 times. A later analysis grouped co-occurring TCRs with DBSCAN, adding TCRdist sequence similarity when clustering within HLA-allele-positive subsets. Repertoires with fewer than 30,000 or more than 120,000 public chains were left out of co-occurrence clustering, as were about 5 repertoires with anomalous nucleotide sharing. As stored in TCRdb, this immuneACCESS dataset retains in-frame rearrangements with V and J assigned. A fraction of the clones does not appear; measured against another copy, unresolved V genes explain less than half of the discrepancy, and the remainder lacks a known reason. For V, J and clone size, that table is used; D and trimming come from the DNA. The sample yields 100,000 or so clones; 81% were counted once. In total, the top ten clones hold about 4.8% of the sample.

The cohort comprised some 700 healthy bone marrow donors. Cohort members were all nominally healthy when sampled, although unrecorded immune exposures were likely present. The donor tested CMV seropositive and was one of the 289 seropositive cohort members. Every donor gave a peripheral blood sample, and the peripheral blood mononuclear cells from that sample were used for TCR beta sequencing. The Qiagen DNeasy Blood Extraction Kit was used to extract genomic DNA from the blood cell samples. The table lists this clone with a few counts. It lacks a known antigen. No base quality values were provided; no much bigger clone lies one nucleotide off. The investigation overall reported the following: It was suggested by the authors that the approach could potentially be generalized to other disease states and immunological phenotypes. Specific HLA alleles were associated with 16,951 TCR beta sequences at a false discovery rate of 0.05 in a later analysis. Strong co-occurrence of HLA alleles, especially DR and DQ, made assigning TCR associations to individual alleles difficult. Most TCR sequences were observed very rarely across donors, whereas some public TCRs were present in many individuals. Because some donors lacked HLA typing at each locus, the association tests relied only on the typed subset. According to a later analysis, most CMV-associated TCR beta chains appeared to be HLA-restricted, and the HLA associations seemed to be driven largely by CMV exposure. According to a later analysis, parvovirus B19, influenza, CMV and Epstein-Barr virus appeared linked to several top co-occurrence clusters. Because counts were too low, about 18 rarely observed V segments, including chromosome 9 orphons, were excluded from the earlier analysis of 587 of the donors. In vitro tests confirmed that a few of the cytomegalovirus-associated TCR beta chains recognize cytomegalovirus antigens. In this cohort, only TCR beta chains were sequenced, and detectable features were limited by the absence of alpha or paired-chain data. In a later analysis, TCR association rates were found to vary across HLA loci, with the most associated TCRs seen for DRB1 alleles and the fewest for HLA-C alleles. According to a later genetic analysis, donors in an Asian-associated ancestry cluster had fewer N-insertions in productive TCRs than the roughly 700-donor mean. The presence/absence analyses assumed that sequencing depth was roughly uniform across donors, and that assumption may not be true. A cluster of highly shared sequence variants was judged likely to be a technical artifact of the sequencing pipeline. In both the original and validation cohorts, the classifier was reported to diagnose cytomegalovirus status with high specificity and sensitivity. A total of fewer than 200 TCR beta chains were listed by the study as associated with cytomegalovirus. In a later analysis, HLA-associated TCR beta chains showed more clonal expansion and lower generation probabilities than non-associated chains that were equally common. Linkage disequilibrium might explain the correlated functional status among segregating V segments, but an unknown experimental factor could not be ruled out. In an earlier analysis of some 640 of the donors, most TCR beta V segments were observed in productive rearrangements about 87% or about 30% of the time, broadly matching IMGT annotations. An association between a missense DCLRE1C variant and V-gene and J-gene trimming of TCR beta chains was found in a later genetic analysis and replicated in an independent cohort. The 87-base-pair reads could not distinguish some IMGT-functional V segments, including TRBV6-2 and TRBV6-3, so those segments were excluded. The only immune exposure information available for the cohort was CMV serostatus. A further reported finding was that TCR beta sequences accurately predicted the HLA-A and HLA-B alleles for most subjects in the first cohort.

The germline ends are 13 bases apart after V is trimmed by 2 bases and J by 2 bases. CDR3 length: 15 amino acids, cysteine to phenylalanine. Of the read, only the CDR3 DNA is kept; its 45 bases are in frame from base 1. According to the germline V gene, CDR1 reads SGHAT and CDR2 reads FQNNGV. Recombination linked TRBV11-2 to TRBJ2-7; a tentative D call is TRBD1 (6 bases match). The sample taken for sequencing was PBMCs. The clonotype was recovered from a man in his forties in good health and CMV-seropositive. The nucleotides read TGTGCCAGCAGCTTAAGTTCCAGGGGCACCTACGAGCAGTACTTC. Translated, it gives CASSLSSRGTYEQYF.